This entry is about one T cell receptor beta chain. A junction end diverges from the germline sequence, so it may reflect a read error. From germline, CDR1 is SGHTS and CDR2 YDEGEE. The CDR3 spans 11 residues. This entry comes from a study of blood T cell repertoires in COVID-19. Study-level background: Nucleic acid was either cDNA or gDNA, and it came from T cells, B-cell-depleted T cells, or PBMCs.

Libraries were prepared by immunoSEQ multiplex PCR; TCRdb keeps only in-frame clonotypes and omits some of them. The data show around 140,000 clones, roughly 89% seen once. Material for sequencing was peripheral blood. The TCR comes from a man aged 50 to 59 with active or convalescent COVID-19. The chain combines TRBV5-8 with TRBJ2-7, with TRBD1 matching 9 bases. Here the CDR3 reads CASSIRDRVNF. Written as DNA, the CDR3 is TGTGCCAGCAGCATACGGGACAGGGTCAACTTC. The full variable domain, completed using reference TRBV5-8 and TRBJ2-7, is EAGVTQSPTHLIKTRGQQATLRCSPISGHTSVYWYQQALGLGLQFLLWYDEGEERNRGNFPPRFSGRQFPNYSSELNVNALELEDSALYLCASSIRDRVNFGPGTRLTVT.